This record looks at one TCR beta chain sequence and its context. Per the original data handling: Using reference gene primer amplification, nucleated cell counts were estimated. The table came from immunoSEQ multiplex PCR; TCRdb's copy has only in-frame clones and leaves some out. Clonal size and the V and J genes are those of that table, whereas D and trimming came from the DNA. The table lists 410,000 or so clones, about 89% of them singletons. This record comes from a study of blood T cell repertoires in COVID-19. Study-level information: Researchers got acute and convalescent COVID-19 samples from the United States, Italy and Spain. T cells, B-cell-depleted T cells, or PBMCs provided the cDNA or gDNA that served as material.

This CDR3 has 15 amino acids. After removal of 2 bases from V and 4 bases from J, the junction contained 5 bases not matched to a gene. From germline, CDR1 is SGHNT and CDR2 YYREEE (reference sequence). This TCR was recovered from a woman in her forties with COVID-19, enrolled during active disease. The sequencing input was peripheral blood. The chain is built from TRBV5-4 and TRBJ2-3; 9 positions match TRBD1. Here the CDR3 reads CASSFGTGIADTQYF. The CDR3 DNA follows: TGTGCCAGCAGCTTCGGGACAGGGATAGCAGATACGCAGTATTTT.